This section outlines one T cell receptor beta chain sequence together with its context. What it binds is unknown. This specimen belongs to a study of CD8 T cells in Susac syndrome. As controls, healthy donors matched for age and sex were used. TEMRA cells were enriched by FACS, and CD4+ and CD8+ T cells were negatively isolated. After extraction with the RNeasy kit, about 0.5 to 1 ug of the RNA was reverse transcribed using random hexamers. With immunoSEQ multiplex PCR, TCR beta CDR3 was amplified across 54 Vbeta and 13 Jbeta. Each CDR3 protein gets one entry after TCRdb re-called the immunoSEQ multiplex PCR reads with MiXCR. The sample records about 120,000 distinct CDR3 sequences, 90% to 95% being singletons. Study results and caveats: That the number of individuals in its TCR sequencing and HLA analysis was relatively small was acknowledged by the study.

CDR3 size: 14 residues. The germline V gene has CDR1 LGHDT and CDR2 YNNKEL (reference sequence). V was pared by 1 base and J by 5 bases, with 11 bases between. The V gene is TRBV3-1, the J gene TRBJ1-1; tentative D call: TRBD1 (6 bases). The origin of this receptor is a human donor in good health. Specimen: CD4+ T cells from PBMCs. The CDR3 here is CASSQGGRGTEAFF. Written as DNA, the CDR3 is TGTGCCAGCAGCCAAGGTGGAAGGGGGACTGAAGCTTTCTTT.